This TCR beta chain is from a study of long-term antiretroviral therapy in people with HIV. Participants with HIV, all of them, were treated in the United States. Study-level points and caveats: Information pertaining to ART adherence, viral resistance or therapeutic modifications was not obtained.

Germline assignment: CDR1 KGHSH and CDR2 LQKENI. This CDR3 has 12 residues. V lost 3 bases and J lost 8, with 10 bases in between. With respect to this clone: The antigen is undetermined.

Investigators performed immunoSEQ version v3.0 at survey level. Clones were read by immunoSEQ multiplex PCR, and TCRdb kept only the in-frame ones, dropping some. The data contain some 24,000 clones, roughly 86% of them singletons. The chain carries TRBV18 and TRBJ1-1; D perhaps matches TRBD1 (5 bases). Sequencing was performed on unsorted PBMCs, taken 4.4 years after starting antiretroviral therapy. The source is a man in his thirties or forties with HIV. CDR3 loop: CASSPSREEAFF. CDR3 in DNA: TGTGCCAGCTCACCGAGCAGGGAGGAAGCTTTCTTT.